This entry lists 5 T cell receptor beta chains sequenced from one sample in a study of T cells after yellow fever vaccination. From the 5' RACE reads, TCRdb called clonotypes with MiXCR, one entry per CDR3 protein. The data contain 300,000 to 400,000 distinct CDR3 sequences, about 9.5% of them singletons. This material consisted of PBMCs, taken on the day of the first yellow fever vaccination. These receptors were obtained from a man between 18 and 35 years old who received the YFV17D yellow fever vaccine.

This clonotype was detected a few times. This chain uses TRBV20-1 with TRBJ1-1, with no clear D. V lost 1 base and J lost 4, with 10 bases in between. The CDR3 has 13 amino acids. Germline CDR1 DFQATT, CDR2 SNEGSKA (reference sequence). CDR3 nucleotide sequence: TGCAGTGCTAGAGGGGCCGTGTCCACTGAAGCTTTCTTT. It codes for CSARGAVSTEAFF.

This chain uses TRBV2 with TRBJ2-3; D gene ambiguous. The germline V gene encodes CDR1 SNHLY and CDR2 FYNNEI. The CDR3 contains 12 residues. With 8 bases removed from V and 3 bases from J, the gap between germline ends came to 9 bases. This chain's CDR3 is CASFRVTDTQYF. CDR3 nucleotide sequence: TGTGCCAGCTTCCGTGTTACAGATACGCAGTATTTT.

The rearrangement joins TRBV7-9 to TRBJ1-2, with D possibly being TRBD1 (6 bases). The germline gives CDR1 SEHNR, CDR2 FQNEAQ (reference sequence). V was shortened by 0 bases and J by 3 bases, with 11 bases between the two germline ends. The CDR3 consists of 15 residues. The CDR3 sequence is CASSLAQGMDYGYTF. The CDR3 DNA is TGTGCCAGCAGCTTAGCACAGGGCATGGACTATGGCTACACCTTC.

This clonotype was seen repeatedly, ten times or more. The CDR3 bases are TGCGCCAGCAGACGGGGGACCTCCTCTGAAGCTTTCTTT. Its protein product is CASRRGTSSEAFF. The chain couples TRBV5-1 to TRBJ1-1; TRBD1 might be the D (5 bases). Per germline, CDR1 SGHRS and CDR2 YFSETQ. V was cut by 5 bases and J by 6 bases, with 14 bases left in between. The CDR3 has 13 residues.

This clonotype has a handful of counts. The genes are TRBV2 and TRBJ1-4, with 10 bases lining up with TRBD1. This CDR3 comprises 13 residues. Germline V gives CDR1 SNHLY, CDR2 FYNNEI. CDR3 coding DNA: TGTGCTGGACAGGGGGTAGGAAATGAAAAACTGTTTTTT. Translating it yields CAGQGVGNEKLFF.